The rows below give T cell receptor beta chains drawn from one sample of a study of cytomegalovirus exposure and HLA in healthy donors. Clones were read by immunoSEQ multiplex PCR, and TCRdb kept only the in-frame ones, dropping some. The data contain approximately 250,000 clones, around 80% of them singletons. What was sequenced was PBMCs. The receptors were sampled from a boy younger than 18 in good health and CMV-seronegative. The conserved cysteine and the conserved F or W are not part of the CDR3 here. The D gene is left open where the match is weak. Part of the rows lack a size; the others show once, few, many or a class for expanded clones.

V gene	clone size	D gene	J gene	CDR3 protein
TRBV5-5	-	TRBD1	TRBJ1-1	ASSLAGTGGEAF
TRBV9	-	TRBD1	TRBJ2-5	ASSVTGGIETQY
TRBV7-3	-	-	TRBJ1-1	ASSFLANTEAF
TRBV19	few	-	TRBJ2-6	ASSPSPSGANVLT
TRBV4-1	few	TRBD1	TRBJ1-1	ASSQPTGGVAEAF
TRBV11-2	-	-	TRBJ1-2	ASSLRTDNYGYT
TRBV5-6	-	TRBD1	TRBJ1-2	ASSLGQLFLYGYT
TRBV6-5	-	TRBD1	TRBJ1-2	ASRTTGYRDYGYT
TRBV25-1	-	TRBD1	TRBJ2-7	ASGTTGGPYEQY
TRBV6-5	-	TRBD1	TRBJ1-2	ASSRDRDQDYGYT
TRBV19	-	-	TRBJ2-4	ASSILSKAKNIQY
TRBV7-9	once	-	TRBJ1-1	ASSPPSLGARTEAF
TRBV27	few	-	TRBJ2-1	ASSYISSYNEQF
TRBV29-1	-	-	TRBJ2-7	SVGRSLGSYEQY
TRBV27	-	TRBD2	TRBJ2-7	ASSLSSGAVYEQY
TRBV6-4	-	-	TRBJ2-7	ASSEYRDLYEQY
TRBV11-2	-	TRBD2	TRBJ2-3	ASSRLAGSRDTQY
TRBV30	few	TRBD1	TRBJ1-1	AWSRGATEAF